This T cell receptor (beta chain) was obtained from a study of cytomegalovirus exposure and HLA in healthy donors. There are a few counts of this clone. The CDR3 is 17 residues long. Trimming cost V 1 base and J 2 bases; bases outside gene matches: 9. The germline V gene encodes CDR1 MDHEN and CDR2 SYDVKM. The primer mix had 60 Vbeta and 13 Jbeta primers. The assay was immunoSEQ multiplex PCR, and TCRdb's table has in-frame clones only and misses some. The sample carries 150,000 to 200,000 clones, 80% to 90% recorded once. The receptor was derived from a woman aged 18-29 years in good health and CMV-seronegative. The gene calls are TRBV28 and TRBJ2-3; TRBD1 aligns across 7 bases. The material sequenced was PBMCs. The CDR3 spells CASSLSAGTVITDTQYF. CDR3 sequence (DNA): TGTGCCAGCAGTTTATCCGCCGGGACAGTAATCACAGATACGCAGTATTTT.